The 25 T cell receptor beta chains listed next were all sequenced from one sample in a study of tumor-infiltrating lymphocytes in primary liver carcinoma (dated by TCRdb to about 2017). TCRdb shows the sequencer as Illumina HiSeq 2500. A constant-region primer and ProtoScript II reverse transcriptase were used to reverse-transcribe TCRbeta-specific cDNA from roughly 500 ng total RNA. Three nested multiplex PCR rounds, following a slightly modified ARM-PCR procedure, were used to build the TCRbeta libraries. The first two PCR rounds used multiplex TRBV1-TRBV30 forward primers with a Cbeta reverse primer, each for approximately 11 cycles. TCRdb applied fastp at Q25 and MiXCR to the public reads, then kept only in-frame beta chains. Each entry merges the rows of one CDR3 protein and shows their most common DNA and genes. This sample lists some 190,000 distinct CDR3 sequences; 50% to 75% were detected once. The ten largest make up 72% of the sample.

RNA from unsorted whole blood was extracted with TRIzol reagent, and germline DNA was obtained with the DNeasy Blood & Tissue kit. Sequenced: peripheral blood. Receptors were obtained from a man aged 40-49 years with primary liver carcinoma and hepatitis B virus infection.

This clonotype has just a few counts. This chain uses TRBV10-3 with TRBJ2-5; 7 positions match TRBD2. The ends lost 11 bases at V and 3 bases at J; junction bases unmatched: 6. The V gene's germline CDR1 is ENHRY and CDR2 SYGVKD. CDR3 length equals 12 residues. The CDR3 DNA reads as TGTGCCGGCGGCGCGGGAGAAGAGACCCAGTACTTC. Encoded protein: CAGGAGEETQYF.

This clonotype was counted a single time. The CDR3 nucleotides read TGTGCCAGCAGCTCCATTCGTCGACAGGGGACAAATGAGCAGTTCTTC. Its translation: CASSSIRRQGTNEQFF. This sequence joins TRBV11-1 and TRBJ2-1, with 8 bases fitting TRBD1. The germline CDR1 and CDR2 sequences are SGHAT and FQDESV (reference sequence). The CDR3 runs to 16 residues. Germline trimming cut 4 bases from V and 7 bases from J; bases unmatched to any gene: 12. The full variable domain, its missing parts supplied by reference TRBV11-1 and TRBJ2-1, is EAEVAQSPRYKITEKSQAVAFWCDPISGHATLYWYRQILGQGPELLVQFQDESVVDDSQLPKDRFSAERLKGVDSTLKIQPAELGDSAMYLCASSSIRRQGTNEQFFGPGTRLTVL.

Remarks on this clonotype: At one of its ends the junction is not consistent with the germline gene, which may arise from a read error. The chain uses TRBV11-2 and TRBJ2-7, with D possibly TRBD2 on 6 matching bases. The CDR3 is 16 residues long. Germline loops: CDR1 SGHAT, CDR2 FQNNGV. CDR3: CASSLGGEDYRLERYF. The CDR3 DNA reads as TGTGCCAGCAGCCTAGGCGGCGAGGACTACCGTTTGGAGCGGTACTTC.

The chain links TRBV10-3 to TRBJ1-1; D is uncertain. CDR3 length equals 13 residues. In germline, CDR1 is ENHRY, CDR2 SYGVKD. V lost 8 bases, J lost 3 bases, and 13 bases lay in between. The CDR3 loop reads CAIGLGKYTEAFF. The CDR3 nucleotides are TGTGCCATCGGTCTGGGGAAGTACACTGAAGCTTTCTTT.

The CDR3 spells CASSPSGFQGKLFF. The CDR3, as DNA: TGTGCCAGCAGTCCCTCCGGGTTTCAAGGAAAACTGTTTTTT. The V and J genes are TRBV6-5 and TRBJ1-4; D is unresolved. The V gene lost 5 bases and the J gene lost 10 bases, with 17 bases spanning the gap. The CDR3 has 14 amino acids. CDR1 is MNHEY and CDR2 is SVGAGI in the germline V gene.

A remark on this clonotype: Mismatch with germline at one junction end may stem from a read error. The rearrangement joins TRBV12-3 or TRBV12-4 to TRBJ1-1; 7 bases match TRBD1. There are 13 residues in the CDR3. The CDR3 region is CATSVTGLTKAFF. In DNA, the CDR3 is TGTGCCACCAGTGTGACAGGGTTGACTAAAGCTTTCTTT.

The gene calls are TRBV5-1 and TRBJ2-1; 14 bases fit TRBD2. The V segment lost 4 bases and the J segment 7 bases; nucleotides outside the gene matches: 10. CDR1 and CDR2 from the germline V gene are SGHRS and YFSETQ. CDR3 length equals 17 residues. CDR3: CASSPGLAGGPGNEQFF. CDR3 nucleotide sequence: TGCGCCAGCAGCCCAGGACTAGCGGGAGGACCAGGTAATGAGCAGTTCTTC. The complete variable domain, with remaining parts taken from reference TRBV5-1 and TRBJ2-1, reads KAGVTQTPRYLIKTRGQQVTLSCSPISGHRSVSWYQQTPGQGLQFLFEYFSETQRNKGNFPGRFSGRQFSNSRSEMNVSTLELGDSALYLCASSPGLAGGPGNEQFFGPGTRLTVL.

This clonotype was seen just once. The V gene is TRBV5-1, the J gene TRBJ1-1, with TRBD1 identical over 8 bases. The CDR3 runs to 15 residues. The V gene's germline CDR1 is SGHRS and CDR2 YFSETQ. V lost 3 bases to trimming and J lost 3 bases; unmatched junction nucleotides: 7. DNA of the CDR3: TGCGCCAGCAGCTCCCAGGGGGCGGGACACACTGAAGCTTTCTTT. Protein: CASSSQGAGHTEAFF.

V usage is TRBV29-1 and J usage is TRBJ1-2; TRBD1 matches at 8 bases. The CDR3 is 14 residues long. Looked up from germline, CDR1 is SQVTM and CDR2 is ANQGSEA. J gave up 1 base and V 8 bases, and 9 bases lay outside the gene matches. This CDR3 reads CSFGQGLSNYGYTF. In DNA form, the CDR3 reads TGCAGCTTCGGACAGGGACTAAGTAACTATGGCTACACCTTC.

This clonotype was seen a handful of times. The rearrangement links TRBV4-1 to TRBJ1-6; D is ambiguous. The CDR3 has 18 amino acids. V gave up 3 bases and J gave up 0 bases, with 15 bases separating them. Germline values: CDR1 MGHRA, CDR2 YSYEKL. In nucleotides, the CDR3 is TGCGCCAGCAGCCACCCCGGGAGGTTCTCCTCCTATAATTCACCCCTCCACTTT. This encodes CASSHPGRFSSYNSPLHF.

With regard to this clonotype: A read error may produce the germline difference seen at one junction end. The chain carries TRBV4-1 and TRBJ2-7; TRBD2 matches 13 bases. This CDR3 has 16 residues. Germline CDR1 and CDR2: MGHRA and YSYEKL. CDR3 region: CASSHRLLAGGPMKYF. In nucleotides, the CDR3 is TGCGCCAGCAGCCATCGCTTACTAGCGGGAGGGCCCATGAAGTACTTT.

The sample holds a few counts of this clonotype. CDR3: CASSSESDGGNQPQHF. The CDR3 nucleotides read TGTGCCAGCAGCTCAGAATCCGACGGGGGGAATCAGCCCCAGCATTTT. The chain joins TRBV5-4 to TRBJ1-5, with a weak D call TRBD1 (5 bases). Germline V gene data show CDR1 as SGHNT and CDR2 as YYREEE (reference sequence). The V gene lost 3 bases and the J gene lost 4 bases, with 17 bases spanning the gap. This CDR3 has 16 amino acids.

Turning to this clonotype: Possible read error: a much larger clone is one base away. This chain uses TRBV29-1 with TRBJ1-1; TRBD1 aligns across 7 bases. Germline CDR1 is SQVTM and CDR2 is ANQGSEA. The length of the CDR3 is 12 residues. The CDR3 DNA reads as TGCATCGTGGGGGTCAGCAGGGGGAGAGCTTTCTTT. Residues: CIVGVSRGRAFF.

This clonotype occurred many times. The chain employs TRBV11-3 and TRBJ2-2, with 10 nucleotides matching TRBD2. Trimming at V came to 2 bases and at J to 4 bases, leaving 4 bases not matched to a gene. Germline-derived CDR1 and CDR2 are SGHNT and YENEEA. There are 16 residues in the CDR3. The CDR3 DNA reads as TGTGCCAGCAGCTTATCCGGGACTAGCGTCACCGGGGAGCTGTTTTTT. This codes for CASSLSGTSVTGELFF.

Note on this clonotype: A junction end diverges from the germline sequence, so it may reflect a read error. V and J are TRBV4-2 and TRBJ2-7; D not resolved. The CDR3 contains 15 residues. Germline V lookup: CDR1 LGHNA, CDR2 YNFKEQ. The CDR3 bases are TGTGCCAGCAGCCTCGACGTGGCCCGGACCTACGGGCAGTACTTC. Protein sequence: CASSLDVARTYGQYF.

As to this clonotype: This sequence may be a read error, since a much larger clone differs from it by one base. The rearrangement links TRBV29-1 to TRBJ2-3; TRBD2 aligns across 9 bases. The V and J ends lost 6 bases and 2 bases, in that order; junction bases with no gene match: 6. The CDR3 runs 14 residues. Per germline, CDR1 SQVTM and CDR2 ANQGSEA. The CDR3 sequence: CSVSTSGATDTQYF. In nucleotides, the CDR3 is TGCAGCGTGTCGACTAGCGGAGCCACAGATACGCAGTATTTT.

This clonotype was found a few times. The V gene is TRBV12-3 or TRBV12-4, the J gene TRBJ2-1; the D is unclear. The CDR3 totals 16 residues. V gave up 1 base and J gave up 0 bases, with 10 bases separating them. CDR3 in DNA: TGTGCCAGCAGTTTAGAAGACCGGTTCTCCTACAATGAGCAGTTCTTC. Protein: CASSLEDRFSYNEQFF.

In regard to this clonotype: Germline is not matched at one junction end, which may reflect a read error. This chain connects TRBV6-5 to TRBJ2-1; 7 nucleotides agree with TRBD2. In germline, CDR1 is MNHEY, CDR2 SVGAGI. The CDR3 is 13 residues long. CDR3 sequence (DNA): TGTACCAGCAGTTCCCCAGCGGGGCAAAAGCAGTTCTTC. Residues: CTSSSPAGQKQFF.

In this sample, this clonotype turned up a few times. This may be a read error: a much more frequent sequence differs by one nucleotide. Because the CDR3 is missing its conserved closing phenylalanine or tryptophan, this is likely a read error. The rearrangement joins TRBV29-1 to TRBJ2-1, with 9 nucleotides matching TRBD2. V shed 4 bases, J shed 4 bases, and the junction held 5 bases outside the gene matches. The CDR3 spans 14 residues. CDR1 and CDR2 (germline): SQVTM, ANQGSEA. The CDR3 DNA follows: TGCAGCGTTGTGCATAGCGGGAGATACAATGAGCAGTTCCTC. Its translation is CSVVHSGRYNEQFL.

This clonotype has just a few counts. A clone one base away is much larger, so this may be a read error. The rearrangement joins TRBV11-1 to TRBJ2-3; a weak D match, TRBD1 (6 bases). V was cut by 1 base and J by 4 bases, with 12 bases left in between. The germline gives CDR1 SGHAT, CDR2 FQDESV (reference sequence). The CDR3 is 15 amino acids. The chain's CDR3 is CASSLDRVLADTQYF. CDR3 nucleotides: TGTGCCAGCAGCTTAGACAGGGTGCTCGCAGATACGCAGTATTTT.

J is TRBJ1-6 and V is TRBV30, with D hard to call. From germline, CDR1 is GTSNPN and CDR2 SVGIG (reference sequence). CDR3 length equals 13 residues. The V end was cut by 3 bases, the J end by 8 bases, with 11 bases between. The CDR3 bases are TGTGCCTGGAGCGGGCATGGCGATTCACCCCTCCACTTT. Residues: CAWSGHGDSPLHF. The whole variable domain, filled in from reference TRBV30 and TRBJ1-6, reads SQTIHQWPATLVQPVGSPLSLECTVEGTSNPNLYWYRQAAGRGLQLLFYSVGIGQISSEVPQNLSASRPQDRQFILSSKKLLLSDSGFYLCAWSGHGDSPLHFGNGTRLTVT.

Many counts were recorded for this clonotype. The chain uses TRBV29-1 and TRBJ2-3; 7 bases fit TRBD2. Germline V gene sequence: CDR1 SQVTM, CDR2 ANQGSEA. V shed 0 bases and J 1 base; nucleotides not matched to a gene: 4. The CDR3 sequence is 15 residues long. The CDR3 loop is CSVEDRLAGTDTQYF. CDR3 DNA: TGCAGCGTTGAAGATCGGCTAGCGGGCACAGATACGCAGTATTTT.

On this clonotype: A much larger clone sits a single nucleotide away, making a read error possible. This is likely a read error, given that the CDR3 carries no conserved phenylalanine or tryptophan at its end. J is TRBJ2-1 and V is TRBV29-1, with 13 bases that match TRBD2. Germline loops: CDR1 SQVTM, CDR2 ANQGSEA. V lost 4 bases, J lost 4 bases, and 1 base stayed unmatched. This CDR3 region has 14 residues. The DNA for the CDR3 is TGCAGCGTTGGGACTAGCGGGAGTTACAATGAGCAGTTCTCC. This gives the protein CSVGTSGSYNEQFS.

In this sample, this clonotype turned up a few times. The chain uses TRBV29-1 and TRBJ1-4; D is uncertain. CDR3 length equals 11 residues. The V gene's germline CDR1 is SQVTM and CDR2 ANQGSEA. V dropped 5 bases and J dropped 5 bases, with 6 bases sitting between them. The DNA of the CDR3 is TGCAGCGTTCAGAACAATGAAAAACTGTTTTTT. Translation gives CSVQNNEKLFF.

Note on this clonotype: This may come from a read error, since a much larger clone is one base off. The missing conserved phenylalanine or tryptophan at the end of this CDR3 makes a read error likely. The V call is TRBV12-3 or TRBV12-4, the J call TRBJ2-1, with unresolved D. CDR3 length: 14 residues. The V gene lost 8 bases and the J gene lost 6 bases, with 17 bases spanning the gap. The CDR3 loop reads CASSSTLGSNEQFL. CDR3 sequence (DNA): TGTGCCAGCTCCTCTACCCTTGGGTCCAATGAGCAGTTCTTA.